This entry features one TCR beta chain sequence. The assay was immunoSEQ multiplex PCR, and TCRdb's table has in-frame clones only and misses some. The table lists roughly 29,000 clones, about 90% of them singletons. Treatment here: preoperative locoregional IRX-2 cytokine immunotherapy. Preoperative locoregional IRX-2 cytokine immunotherapy was tested in the phase Ib source study. The data belong to a study of preoperative IRX-2 immunotherapy in early breast cancer. J was trimmed by 4 bases and V by 5 bases; bases with no gene match: 5. The CDR3 covers 14 residues. CDR1 and CDR2 from the germline V gene are KGHSH and LQKENI.

The V and J genes are TRBV18 and TRBJ1-3; 7 bases match TRBD1. The sample here was taken from a patient treated with IRX-2 immunotherapy. The sequence derives from a human donor with breast cancer. The CDR3 protein is CASSEQGLGNTIYF. As DNA, the CDR3 is TGTGCCAGCTCAGAACAGGGGCTCGGAAACACCATATATTTT.